The present entry profiles one T cell receptor beta chain with its context. V lost 1 base, J lost 6 bases, and 9 bases lay in between. CDR3 length: 14 amino acids. CDR1 is MGHRA, CDR2 YSYEKL, per germline. The data stem from a study of T cell responses to AZD1222 COVID-19 vaccine. Clones were read by immunoSEQ multiplex PCR, and TCRdb kept only the in-frame ones, dropping some. The data contain about 120,000 clones, 70% to 90% of them singletons. The sequencing here drew on peripheral blood, taken on day 0 of AZD1222 vaccination. This TCR was sampled from an adult in good health. J is TRBJ1-4 and V is TRBV4-1; no reliable D call. The CDR3 spells CASSQVHLYEKLFF. For the CDR3, the DNA is TGCGCCAGCAGCCAAGTACACCTCTATGAAAAACTGTTTTTT.